The sequence of this TCR beta chain was determined in a study of blood T cell repertoires in COVID-19. Per the original methods: From reference gene primer amplification, estimates of nucleated cell counts were derived. Sequencing was performed with immunoSEQ multiplex PCR; in TCRdb, only in-frame clones are kept and a portion is missing. D and trimming were read from the DNA, whereas the V and J calls and clone size are those reported in that table. This sample has roughly 100,000 clones, with 70% to 90% found just once. V lost 2 bases and J lost 5, with 13 bases in between. The CDR3 extends over 14 amino acids. Germline V gene sequence: CDR1 SGHKS, CDR2 YYEKEE (reference sequence).

Sequencing was performed on peripheral blood. This receptor was obtained from a man aged 50 to 59 in a cohort sampled during active COVID-19. V usage is TRBV5-5 and J usage is TRBJ1-2, with D uncertain. The CDR3 spells CASSLLLVGYGYTF. The CDR3 DNA reads TGTGCCAGCAGCTTACTCCTCGTTGGTTATGGCTACACCTTC. The full variable domain, its missing parts supplied by reference TRBV5-5 and TRBJ1-2, is DAGVTQSPTHLIKTRGQQVTLRCSPISGHKSVSWYQQVLGQGPQFIFQYYEKEERGRGNFPDRFSARQFPNYSSELNVNALLLGDSALYLCASSLLLVGYGYTFGSGTRLTVV.